Listed here are 19 T cell receptor beta chains from one sample, sequenced in a study of blood T cell repertoires in COVID-19. Clones were sequenced by immunoSEQ multiplex PCR, and TCRdb holds only the in-frame ones, with some missing. The sample has 350,000 to 400,000 clones; 89% are singletons. Sequencing was carried out using PBMCs or T cells enriched from blood (not recorded which). The source of these receptors is a woman aged 30 to 39 who had recovered from COVID-19.

In this sample, this clone turned up once. J is TRBJ2-1 and V is TRBV30; 12 bases are a match to TRBD2. CDR1 GTSNPN and CDR2 SVGIG come from the germline V gene (reference sequence). This CDR3 is built from 15 residues. Losses at the gene ends were 4 bases for V and 7 bases for J; bases not matched to a gene: 8. Here the CDR3 reads CAWTVTSGSRNEQFF. CDR3 nucleotide sequence: TGTGCCTGGACCGTGACTAGCGGGAGTAGGAATGAGCAGTTCTTC.

V and J are TRBV5-6 and TRBJ1-2; D ambiguous. The CDR3 extends over 17 amino acids. In germline, CDR1 is SGHDT, CDR2 YYEEEE. The germline V and J ends were trimmed by 4 bases and 3 bases, with 22 bases remaining between them. The CDR3 bases are TGTGCCAGCAGCACCCCCGATCGTTTTAGCCGCTACTATGGCTACACCTTC. Protein sequence: CASSTPDRFSRYYGYTF. Based on the CDR3 plus reference TRBV5-6 and TRBJ1-2, the full variable domain is DAGVTQSPTHLIKTRGQQVTLRCSPKSGHDTVSWYQQALGQGPQFIFQYYEEEERQRGNFPDRFSGHQFPNYSSELNVNALLLGDSALYLCASSTPDRFSRYYGYTFGSGTRLTVV.

Only one count was recorded for this clone. The rearrangement uses TRBV2 and TRBJ2-1; no reliable D call. This CDR3 is 13 amino acids long. The germline V and J ends were trimmed by 0 bases and 6 bases, with 6 bases remaining between them. CDR1 is SNHLY, CDR2 FYNNEI, per germline. The DNA for the CDR3 is TGTGCCAGCAGTGAAGCGAGCGTCAATGAGCAGTTCTTC. This gives the protein CASSEASVNEQFF.

The CDR3 nucleotides read TGTGCCAGCAGCCACGAATTACTAGCGGGGTCGGATGAGCAGTTCTTC. It is translated as CASSHELLAGSDEQFF. The chain combines TRBV5-4 with TRBJ2-1; 10 nucleotides line up with TRBD2. The germline gives CDR1 SGHNT, CDR2 YYREEE (reference sequence). The CDR3 runs to 16 residues. The V gene end was trimmed by 4 bases and the J gene end by 8 bases; junction bases not matched to a gene: 12.

The V call is TRBV5-4, the J call TRBJ1-3, with 8 positions matching TRBD1. This CDR3 contains 14 residues. V lost 0 bases and J lost 4; bases outside the gene matches: 0. Germline V lookup: CDR1 SGHNT, CDR2 YYREEE (reference sequence). CDR3 protein: CASSLGQGGNTIYF. The CDR3 DNA sequence: TGTGCCAGCAGCTTGGGACAGGGGGGAAACACCATATATTTT.

This sequence joins TRBV12-5 and TRBJ1-2; no reliable D call. Germline CDR1 reads LGHNT; CDR2 reads FRNRAP. With 3 bases removed from V and 6 bases from J, the gap between germline ends came to 14 bases. This CDR3 has 14 amino acids. CDR3 region: CASGFHGERDGYTF. The CDR3 DNA follows: TGTGCTAGTGGTTTCCACGGGGAGCGGGATGGCTACACCTTC.

This chain connects TRBV6-5 to TRBJ1-6, with D tentatively TRBD1 (6 bases). V was cut by 6 bases and J by 5 bases, with 11 bases left in between. Germline assignment: CDR1 MNHEY and CDR2 SVGAGI. There are 14 residues in the CDR3. For the CDR3, the DNA is TGTGCCAGCAGCCGGGACACCCATAATTCACCCCTCCACTTT. Protein sequence: CASSRDTHNSPLHF.

V usage is TRBV30 and J usage is TRBJ1-1; a possible D gene is TRBD1 (5 bases). Trimming cost V 0 bases and J 2 bases, with 10 bases left between them. The CDR3 sequence is 14 residues long. Looked up from germline, CDR1 is GTSNPN and CDR2 is SVGIG (reference sequence). CDR3 DNA sequence: TGTGCCTGGAGTGTAGGGCAGGGAAACACTGAAGCTTTCTTT. Its translation: CAWSVGQGNTEAFF.

The chain couples TRBV5-4 to TRBJ2-7, with 7 bases matching TRBD1. The germline V gene encodes CDR1 SGHNT and CDR2 YYREEE (reference sequence). This CDR3 is built from 15 residues. The ends lost 0 bases at V and 4 bases at J; junction bases unmatched: 7. CDR3: CASSLGGGFGYEQYF. The CDR3 DNA reads TGTGCCAGCAGCTTGGGAGGGGGCTTTGGTTACGAGCAGTACTTC.

The rearrangement uses TRBV7-2 and TRBJ1-2; 8 positions match TRBD1. Germline V gene data show CDR1 as SGHTA and CDR2 as FQGNSA. The CDR3 length is 14 residues. V lost 4 bases, J lost 4 bases, and 5 bases stayed unmatched. CDR3 in amino acids: CASSSRDRSYGYTF. DNA for the CDR3: TGTGCCAGCAGCTCGAGGGACAGGAGCTATGGCTACACCTTC.

The rearrangement joins TRBV7-8 to TRBJ1-2; the D is unclear. Germline-derived CDR1 and CDR2 are SGHVS and FQNEAQ. V shed 3 bases and J shed 8 bases, with 10 bases lying between them. The CDR3 consists of 12 residues. CDR3 residues: CASSFSGFGYTF. The CDR3 DNA follows: TGTGCCAGCAGCTTCTCAGGATTCGGCTACACCTTC. Full variable domain (rest looked up from reference TRBV7-8 and TRBJ1-2): GAGVSQSPRYKVAKRGQDVALRCDPISGHVSLFWYQQALGQGPEFLTYFQNEAQLDKSGLPSDRFFAERPEGSVSTLKIQRTQQEDSAVYLCASSFSGFGYTFGSGTRLTVV.

The V and J genes are TRBV10-3 and TRBJ2-5, with D maybe TRBD1 (6 bases). The CDR3 covers 12 residues. The ends were cut back, 8 bases at V and 3 bases at J, with 10 bases in the middle. The germline V gene has CDR1 ENHRY and CDR2 SYGVKD. CDR3 sequence: CAIAGAKETQYF. CDR3 in DNA: TGTGCCATCGCAGGGGCTAAAGAGACCCAGTACTTC.

The chain carries TRBV18 and TRBJ1-3; weak D call: TRBD1 (6 bases). Germline V CDR1 and CDR2: KGHSH, LQKENI. Trimming cost V 3 bases and J 0 bases, with 12 bases left between them. This CDR3 contains 16 residues. The CDR3 DNA sequence: TGTGCCAGCTCACCCACCAGGGGTGGCTCTGGAAACACCATATATTTT. Protein product: CASSPTRGGSGNTIYF.

V is TRBV5-8 and J is TRBJ2-7, with TRBD1 identical over 10 bases. CDR3 length equals 14 residues. After removal of 2 bases from V and 3 bases from J, the junction contained 2 bases not matched to a gene. Germline CDR1 and CDR2: SGHTS and YDEGEE. The CDR3 sequence: CASSFRTGGYEQYF. CDR3 coding DNA: TGTGCCAGCAGCTTCCGGACAGGGGGCTACGAGCAGTACTTC.

This clone showed up just once. V and J are TRBV7-9 and TRBJ1-1; no clear D gene. The germline V gene encodes CDR1 SEHNR and CDR2 FQNEAQ (reference sequence). This CDR3 has 13 amino acids. The V gene lost 5 bases and the J gene lost 6 bases, with 13 bases spanning the gap. In nucleotides, the CDR3 is TGTGCCAGCAGCCATAACAGCATACCTGAAGCTTTCTTT. As protein: CASSHNSIPEAFF.

The V and J genes are TRBV28 and TRBJ1-2; the D gene is possibly TRBD1 (5 bases). V was trimmed by 6 bases and J by 0 bases, leaving 17 bases between them. CDR1 is MDHEN, CDR2 SYDVKM, per germline. The CDR3 has 16 amino acids. The CDR3 DNA reads TGTGCCAGCAGCCGAATTACAGGAGTTGCTAACTATGGCTACACCTTC. This gives the protein CASSRITGVANYGYTF.

The chain is built from TRBV7-9 and TRBJ1-5; 8 bases are a match to TRBD1. Looked up from germline, CDR1 is SEHNR and CDR2 is FQNEAQ (reference sequence). The ends lost 5 bases at V and 3 bases at J; junction bases unmatched: 6. The CDR3 is made up of 15 amino acids. As DNA, the CDR3 is TGTGCCAGCAGCCGAGGACAGGGCGTCAATCAGCCCCAGCATTTT. Its protein product is CASSRGQGVNQPQHF. The whole variable domain, filled in from reference TRBV7-9 and TRBJ1-5, reads DTGVSQNPRHKITKRGQNVTFRCDPISEHNRLYWYRQTLGQGPEFLTYFQNEAQLEKSRLLSDRFSAERPKGSFSTLEIQRTEQGDSAMYLCASSRGQGVNQPQHFGDGTRLSIL.

The CDR3 reads CASSPPPAPGQGVYEQYF. The CDR3 nucleotides read TGTGCCAGCAGTCCACCCCCCGCACCGGGACAGGGGGTCTACGAGCAGTACTTC. The chain recombines TRBV5-4 with TRBJ2-7, with 11 bases aligning to TRBD1. Germline V CDR1 and CDR2: SGHNT, YYREEE (reference sequence). The CDR3 length is 18 residues. V was clipped by 5 bases and J by 3 bases; unmatched bases: 16.

This chain joins TRBV6-5 and TRBJ2-3; 7 bases align to TRBD2. With 5 bases clipped from V and 6 bases from J, the junction kept 8 bases outside the gene matches. This CDR3 is 14 amino acids long. Looked up from germline, CDR1 is MNHEY and CDR2 is SVGAGI. The CDR3 DNA is TGTGCCAGCAGTCGAGCGGGAAGGTTGGATACGCAGTATTTT. It encodes CASSRAGRLDTQYF.